Each of the 19 T cell receptor beta chains below was sequenced from the same sample in a study of cytomegalovirus exposure and HLA in healthy donors. The table came from immunoSEQ multiplex PCR; TCRdb's copy has only in-frame clones and leaves some out. The sample contains some 210,000 clones, less than 90% of which appear only once. Source material: PBMCs. The receptors were sampled from a woman aged 18-35 years in good health and CMV-seronegative.

With respect to this clone: Other nucleotide sequences from this sample produce the same CDR3. The J gene is TRBJ2-5, the V gene TRBV6-5; D gene ambiguous. Germline loops: CDR1 MNHEY, CDR2 SVGAGI. The CDR3 totals 14 residues. V gave up 5 bases and J gave up 4 bases, with 14 bases separating them. The chain's CDR3 is CASSPGGWGETQYF. CDR3 sequence (DNA): TGTGCCAGCAGTCCAGGCGGCTGGGGAGAGACCCAGTACTTC.

The rearrangement uses TRBV10-1 and TRBJ2-2; D is unclear. The V and J ends lost 1 base and 0 bases respectively, with 9 bases between them. CDR1 is WNHNN, CDR2 SYGVQD, per germline (reference sequence). The CDR3 sequence is 16 residues long. CDR3: CASSELPGANTGELFF. The CDR3 DNA reads as TGCGCCAGCAGTGAGTTACCAGGAGCGAACACCGGGGAGCTGTTTTTT.

This clone was seen only a few times. This rearrangement joins TRBV2 to TRBJ2-5, with 9 bases matching TRBD2. The CDR3 consists of 13 residues. Germline V gives CDR1 SNHLY, CDR2 FYNNEI. The V gene end was trimmed by 6 bases and the J gene end by 5 bases; junction bases not matched to a gene: 4. In DNA form, the CDR3 reads TGTGCCAGCAGGGAAACTAGCGGGGAGACCCAGTACTTC. It specifies CASRETSGETQYF.

This chain joins TRBV30 and TRBJ2-1; 8 nucleotides align to TRBD2. CDR3 length: 15 amino acids. CDR1 GTSNPN and CDR2 SVGIG come from the germline V gene (reference sequence). V lost 2 bases, J lost 7 bases, and 10 bases stayed unmatched. CDR3 coding DNA: TGTGCCTGGAGTCTCGGACTAGCCCAAAGGAATGAGCAGTTCTTC. It encodes CAWSLGLAQRNEQFF.

The J gene is TRBJ1-2, the V gene TRBV2, with a weak D call TRBD1 (6 bases). This CDR3 region has 14 residues. Trimming left V 5 bases short and J 4 bases short, with 14 bases between. Per germline, CDR1 SNHLY and CDR2 FYNNEI. CDR3 sequence reads: CASSRTADRYGYTF. DNA for the CDR3: TGTGCCAGCAGTCGGACAGCGGATCGCTATGGCTACACCTTC.

The chain uses TRBV5-1 and TRBJ1-1; tentative D call: TRBD1 (6 bases). The V gene's germline CDR1 is SGHRS and CDR2 YFSETQ. The CDR3 is 13 residues long. Trimming cost V 7 bases and J 3 bases, with 13 bases left between them. Here the CDR3 reads CASGTAGDTEAFF. The CDR3 bases are TGCGCCAGCGGTACTGCAGGGGACACTGAAGCTTTCTTT.

The chain recombines TRBV9 with TRBJ2-1; 7 bases map to TRBD2. J lost 4 bases, V lost 4 bases, and 11 bases had no gene match. CDR1 and CDR2 from the germline V gene are SGDLS and YYNGEE. The CDR3 totals 16 residues. CDR3 amino acids: CASSSFGSGIYNEQFF. In DNA, the CDR3 is TGTGCCAGCAGCTCCTTCGGGAGCGGGATTTACAATGAGCAGTTCTTC.

There are a few counts of this clone. The chain employs TRBV27 and TRBJ2-1; D ambiguous. This CDR3 spans 14 amino acids. Trimming removed 8 bases at V and 6 bases at J, with 17 bases between. Germline V lookup: CDR1 MNHEY, CDR2 SMNVEV (reference sequence). DNA for the CDR3: TGTGCCAGCCGCCCGGGTCCTAACATCAATGAGCAGTTCTTC. Its translation is CASRPGPNINEQFF.

This chain uses TRBV5-1 with TRBJ1-5, with D maybe TRBD1 (5 bases). Germline lookup yields CDR1 SGHRS and CDR2 YFSETQ. The germline V and J ends were trimmed by 0 bases and 5 bases, with 9 bases remaining between them. This CDR3 spans 14 amino acids. CDR3: CASSLGLGDQPQHF. DNA of the CDR3: TGCGCCAGCAGCTTGGGGTTGGGGGATCAGCCCCAGCATTTT. The whole variable domain, remainder taken from reference TRBV5-1 and TRBJ1-5, is KAGVTQTPRYLIKTRGQQVTLSCSPISGHRSVSWYQQTPGQGLQFLFEYFSETQRNKGNFPGRFSGRQFSNSRSEMNVSTLELGDSALYLCASSLGLGDQPQHFGDGTRLSIL.

The sample holds one count of this clone. V and J are TRBV7-3 and TRBJ2-1; D gene ambiguous. Germline V gives CDR1 SGHTA, CDR2 FQGTGA. Trimming stripped 2 bases from V and 6 bases from J, with 23 bases between. This CDR3 is 18 amino acids long. CDR3 loop: CASSLGWRAPLDLNEQFF. DNA of the CDR3: TGTGCCAGCAGCTTAGGATGGAGAGCGCCGCTAGACCTCAATGAGCAGTTCTTC.

The chain employs TRBV9 and TRBJ1-3; no definite D call. The length of the CDR3 is 14 residues. V was pared by 0 bases and J by 0 bases, with 4 bases between. Germline CDR1 is SGDLS and CDR2 is YYNGEE. The CDR3 loop is CASSVETSGNTIYF. CDR3 nucleotide sequence: TGTGCCAGCAGCGTAGAAACCTCTGGAAACACCATATATTTT. The entire variable domain, with the rest obtained from reference TRBV9 and TRBJ1-3, is as follows: DSGVTQTPKHLITATGQRVTLRCSPRSGDLSVYWYQQSLDQGLQFLIQYYNGEERAKGNILERFSAQQFPDLHSELNLSSLELGDSALYFCASSVETSGNTIYFGEGSWLTVV.

The chain has TRBV6-5 and TRBJ1-1; a possible D gene is TRBD1 (5 bases). V lost 8 bases, J lost 1 base, and 11 bases lay in between. Germline V gene sequence: CDR1 MNHEY, CDR2 SVGAGI. The CDR3 extends over 13 amino acids. CDR3 in amino acids: CASGRGENTEAFF. As DNA, the CDR3 is TGTGCCAGCGGGCGGGGGGAGAACACTGAAGCTTTCTTT.

The CDR3 protein is CASSLGLADLNEQFF. The DNA of the CDR3 is TGTGCCAGCAGTTTAGGACTAGCGGACTTAAATGAGCAGTTCTTC. This sequence joins TRBV28 and TRBJ2-1, with 10 bases aligning to TRBD2. The CDR3 spans 15 residues. Unmatched junction bases numbered 5, after V lost 2 bases and J lost 7 bases. Per the germline V gene, CDR1 is MDHEN and CDR2 is SYDVKM.

J is TRBJ2-7 and V is TRBV30; D is undetermined. The CDR3 has 11 amino acids. Trimming shortened V by 5 bases and J by 2 bases, and 7 bases separated the two germline ends. Germline CDR1 GTSNPN, CDR2 SVGIG (reference sequence). The CDR3: CAWGPAYEQYF. In nucleotides, the CDR3 is TGTGCCTGGGGGCCGGCCTACGAGCAGTACTTC. Complete variable domain (other parts from reference TRBV30 and TRBJ2-7): SQTIHQWPATLVQPVGSPLSLECTVEGTSNPNLYWYRQAAGRGLQLLFYSVGIGQISSEVPQNLSASRPQDRQFILSSKKLLLSDSGFYLCAWGPAYEQYFGPGTRLTVT.

This clone was counted a few times. The chain combines TRBV30 with TRBJ1-4, with D hard to call. The ends were cut back, 0 bases at V and 12 bases at J, with 17 bases in the middle. CDR3 length: 14 residues. Germline V gene data show CDR1 as GTSNPN and CDR2 as SVGIG (reference sequence). CDR3 nucleotides: TGTGCCTGGAGTGTAAGCGGTCCGATCCGGGAACTGTTTTTT. Its translation: CAWSVSGPIRELFF.

This clone was seen just once. V usage is TRBV7-9 and J usage is TRBJ2-5; D might be TRBD1 (6 bases). This CDR3 contains 13 residues. Germline V gene lookup returns CDR1 SEHNR and CDR2 FQNEAQ (reference sequence). The V end lost 6 bases, the J end lost 1 base, and 9 bases lay between the germline ends. CDR3 region: CASRQTGQETQYF. The DNA for the CDR3 is TGTGCCAGCAGGCAGACAGGCCAAGAGACCCAGTACTTC.

The chain recombines TRBV7-6 with TRBJ2-7; 7 bases are shared with TRBD1. Germline CDR1 is SGHVS and CDR2 is FNYEAQ. The length of the CDR3 is 14 residues. With V trimmed by 5 bases and J by 9 bases, 13 bases remained unmatched. The CDR3 reads CASSPLGTDTGQYF. CDR3 DNA: TGTGCCAGCAGCCCTCTTGGGACAGACACGGGGCAGTACTTC. The whole variable domain, filled in from reference TRBV7-6 and TRBJ2-7, reads GAGVSQSPRYKVTKRGQDVALRCDPISGHVSLYWYRQALGQGPEFLTYFNYEAQQDKSGLPNDRFSAERPEGSISTLTIQRTEQRDSAMYRCASSPLGTDTGQYFGPGTRLTVT.

The chain carries TRBV5-1 and TRBJ2-5; D unresolved. Germline loops: CDR1 SGHRS, CDR2 YFSETQ. V dropped 5 bases and J dropped 2 bases, with 7 bases sitting between them. There are 12 residues in the CDR3. CDR3 nucleotide sequence: TGCGCCAGCAGGCAACCACAAGAGACCCAGTACTTC. Its translation: CASRQPQETQYF.

Turning to this clone: Other nucleotide sequences in the sample specify the same CDR3. The chain joins TRBV5-1 to TRBJ2-7; D uncertain. The germline gives CDR1 SGHRS, CDR2 YFSETQ. CDR3 length equals 14 residues. Trimming stripped 0 bases from V and 2 bases from J, with 9 bases between. The CDR3 region is CASSLGGTAYEQYF. The CDR3 coding sequence is TGCGCCAGCAGCTTGGGTGGCACAGCCTACGAGCAGTACTTC.